This paragraph covers one T cell receptor beta chain sequence. Its antigen is unidentified. Vbeta (60) and Jbeta (13) primers were used in the PCR. Clones were read by immunoSEQ multiplex PCR, and TCRdb kept only the in-frame ones, dropping some. The sample includes about 100,000 clones, around 75% of them seen just once. The data were taken from a study of cytomegalovirus exposure and HLA in healthy donors. Study at large: Out of roughly 200 million T cells, an earlier analysis found about 120 million unique TCR beta sequences in total. Study observations and caveats: The study carried out a later analysis of TCR beta sequences. It associated around 17,000 of them with specific HLA alleles at a false discovery rate of 0.05. In an earlier analysis, most TCR beta V segments were productive about 90% or about 30% of the time.

V dropped 2 bases and J dropped 8 bases, with 19 bases sitting between them. CDR1 SGHRS and CDR2 YFSETQ come from the germline V gene. This CDR3 is 15 amino acids long. The sequenced sample consisted of PBMCs. This clonotype was obtained from a male donor in good health and CMV-seropositive. V is TRBV5-1 and J is TRBJ1-2; D uncertain. CDR3 DNA: TGCGCCAGCAGCTTAGAGACGCCCTACAGTGAAGGCTACACCTTC. Amino acid sequence: CASSLETPYSEGYTF. Together with reference TRBV5-1 and TRBJ1-2, the CDR3 gives the full variable domain: KAGVTQTPRYLIKTRGQQVTLSCSPISGHRSVSWYQQTPGQGLQFLFEYFSETQRNKGNFPGRFSGRQFSNSRSEMNVSTLELGDSALYLCASSLETPYSEGYTFGSGTRLTVV.